This T cell receptor beta chain was identified in a study of regulatory T cells in long-lasting Graves disease. The sample's time point: persistent/refractory GD, antithyroid drugs over 5 years with positive TRAb. After RNA was extracted from PBMCs, the TCR library was made from it. For TCR beta, libraries came from iRepertoire HTBI primers and Arm-PCR of CDR3 regions. MiXCR, applied by TCRdb to the multiplex PCR reads, yields one record per CDR3 protein. The sample includes some 300,000 distinct CDR3 sequences, around 21% seen only once; the top ten take about 56%. Trimming took off 1 base at V and 5 bases at J, with 12 bases between the two ends. The CDR3 totals 14 residues. The germline gives CDR1 SGHAT, CDR2 FQNNGV. This clonotype has a count of ten or more.

The source was peripheral blood mononuclear cells (PBMCs), collected when the disease was refractory, from a patient treated with antithyroid drugs. The TCR originated in a female donor with Graves disease. The chain links TRBV11-2 to TRBJ2-7; TRBD1 or TRBD2 may be the D gene (5 bases each). The CDR3 reads CASSLVRVGNEQYF. The CDR3 coding sequence is TGTGCCAGCAGCTTAGTCAGGGTCGGGAACGAGCAGTACTTC.